This TCR beta chain is drawn from a study of T-cell reconstitution after alpha-beta-depleted transplantation in children. The CDR3 loop spans 14 amino acids. Germline V gene data show CDR1 as SSHAT and CDR2 as FNYEAQ (reference sequence). V was clipped by 2 bases and J by 3 bases, with 10 bases between them. The authors prepared the TCRbeta library with unique molecular identifiers. One entry per CDR3 protein, called by TCRdb with MiXCR from the PCR reads. The sample lists 200,000 to 250,000 distinct CDR3 sequences; 9.7% were seen once. In this sample, this clonotype turned up many times. V gene TRBV7-7 combines with J gene TRBJ2-5, with D tentatively TRBD2 (5 bases). The source was PBMCs from the stem cell graft donor, collected from the stem cell graft. This TCR was sampled from a human donor who donated a stem cell graft to a child with SCID. The CDR3 DNA reads TGTGCCAGCAGCTTACGGGGAGCCGAAGAGACCCAGTACTTC. Translated, it gives CASSLRGAEETQYF.